The 17 T cell receptor beta chains given below trace back to one sample, sequenced in a study of regulatory T cells in long-lasting Graves disease. Stated time point: newly diagnosed GD, antithyroid drugs for less than 3 months. Researchers made the TCR library from RNA that was extracted from PBMCs. According to the study, TCR beta libraries were built with iRepertoire HTBI primers and CDR3-region Arm-PCR. TCRdb called the multiplex PCR reads again in MiXCR, with one record for every CDR3 protein. The sample yields 350,000 to 500,000 distinct CDR3 sequences, 16% seen once. Another study also made use of these data, one on T cells in Graves' hyperthyroidism and ophthalmopathy.

Sample: peripheral blood mononuclear cells (PBMCs), taken at new diagnosis, from a patient treated with antithyroid drugs. The receptors come from a woman aged 25 to 45 with Graves disease.

Only a few counts were recorded for this clonotype. This rearrangement joins TRBV6-1 to TRBJ1-1; D is unresolved. Trimming removed 6 bases from V and 1 base from J, with 27 bases in between. CDR1 and CDR2 from the germline V gene are MNHNS and SASEGT. The CDR3 consists of 19 residues. The CDR3 DNA follows: TGTGCCAGCAGGGGGATAGGCTTTTTTGGTATTATGGAGAACACTGAAGCTTTCTTT. It is translated as CASRGIGFFGIMENTEAFF.

The table lists this clonotype with many counts. The gene calls are TRBV5-1 and TRBJ1-2, with no clear D. V was pared by 0 bases and J by 3 bases, with 9 bases between. Germline assignment: CDR1 SGHRS and CDR2 YFSETQ. The CDR3 runs 14 residues. The CDR3: CASSLGGGDYGYTF. Written as DNA, the CDR3 is TGCGCCAGCAGCTTGGGTGGAGGTGACTATGGCTACACCTTC.

This clonotype has a handful of counts. The genes are TRBV5-1 and TRBJ2-1; D uncertain. The CDR3 length is 17 residues. CDR1 and CDR2 (germline): SGHRS, YFSETQ. The V and J ends lost 0 bases and 2 bases respectively, with 15 bases between them. For the CDR3, the DNA is TGCGCCAGCAGCTTGGGACTGTCCCCAATGACCTACAATGAGCAGTTCTTC. Translated: CASSLGLSPMTYNEQFF.

This chain uses TRBV5-1 with TRBJ2-1, with 11 bases that match TRBD2. V shed 3 bases and J 0 bases; nucleotides not matched to a gene: 17. Germline V gene lookup returns CDR1 SGHRS and CDR2 YFSETQ. The CDR3 totals 21 residues. The chain's CDR3 is CASSSGWGGLAATSSYNEQFF. CDR3 sequence (DNA): TGCGCCAGCAGCTCGGGTTGGGGGGGACTAGCGGCTACGAGCTCCTACAATGAGCAGTTCTTC.

The sample holds many counts of this clonotype. This chain uses TRBV20-1 with TRBJ2-7; maybe TRBD1 (6 bases). This CDR3 contains 15 residues. Trimming removed 0 bases from V and 4 bases from J, with 16 bases in between. CDR1 is DFQATT and CDR2 is SNEGSKA in the germline V gene (reference sequence). CDR3 sequence: CSAREPLGQGYEQYF. As DNA, the CDR3 is TGCAGTGCTAGAGAACCCCTTGGCCAGGGGTACGAGCAGTACTTC.

At least ten counts were recorded for this clonotype. The genes are TRBV7-3 and TRBJ1-1; D is possibly TRBD1 (6 bases). With 4 bases removed from V and 1 base from J, the gap between germline ends came to 13 bases. Germline V gene data show CDR1 as SGHTA and CDR2 as FQGTGA. This CDR3 is built from 15 residues. CDR3 DNA: TGTGCCAGCAGCTCCACAGGACAGCCGAACACTGAAGCTTTCTTT. Its translation: CASSSTGQPNTEAFF.

This clonotype was seen many times. J is TRBJ1-1 and V is TRBV27; no firm D call. V was clipped by 0 bases and J by 3 bases, with 11 bases between them. This CDR3 comprises 15 residues. Germline V lookup: CDR1 MNHEY, CDR2 SMNVEV (reference sequence). The CDR3 loop is CASSLSRRSYTEAFF. As DNA, the CDR3 is TGTGCCAGCAGTTTATCGAGACGGAGTTACACTGAAGCTTTCTTT.

Only a few counts were recorded for this clonotype. The chain is built from TRBV4-3 and TRBJ2-7, with no clear D. The germline V and J ends were trimmed by 0 bases and 6 bases, with 9 bases remaining between them. This CDR3 has 13 amino acids. Germline V gene sequence: CDR1 LGHNA, CDR2 YSLEER. The CDR3 is CASSQERVPEQYF. In DNA, the CDR3 is TGCGCCAGCAGCCAAGAACGGGTCCCCGAGCAGTACTTC.

Concerning this clonotype itself: At one end, the junction sequence differs from germline, possibly due to a read error. V usage is TRBV5-6 and J usage is TRBJ1-1, with D possibly TRBD1 on 6 matching bases. The germline V gene encodes CDR1 SGHDT and CDR2 YYEEEE. This CDR3 spans 13 amino acids. The CDR3 DNA reads as TGTGCCAGCGGAGGGACACCGAACACTGAAGCTCTCTTT. This codes for CASGGTPNTEALF.

The rearrangement links TRBV29-1 to TRBJ2-7; 11 bases match TRBD2. CDR3 length equals 17 residues. J lost 4 bases, V lost 0 bases, and 11 bases had no gene match. Germline V gives CDR1 SQVTM, CDR2 ANQGSEA. CDR3 coding DNA: TGCAGCGTTGAAGATTGGGCTGGAACTAGCGGGGGTTACGAGCAGTACTTC. This encodes CSVEDWAGTSGGYEQYF.

The chain carries TRBV7-9 and TRBJ2-6; D is ambiguous. There are 16 residues in the CDR3. Trimming cost V 2 bases and J 1 base, with 9 bases left between them. Germline V CDR1 and CDR2: SEHNR, FQNEAQ (reference sequence). CDR3 nucleotide sequence: TGTGCCAGCAGCTTAATATCTTTATCTGGGGCCAACGTCCTGACTTTC. It translates to CASSLISLSGANVLTF. Using reference TRBV7-9 and TRBJ2-6 for the parts outside the CDR3, the full variable domain is DTGVSQNPRHKITKRGQNVTFRCDPISEHNRLYWYRQTLGQGPEFLTYFQNEAQLEKSRLLSDRFSAERPKGSFSTLEIQRTEQGDSAMYLCASSLISLSGANVLTFGAGSRLTVL.

The sample holds many counts of this clonotype. The chain carries TRBV20-1 and TRBJ2-5; D is undetermined. Germline assignment: CDR1 DFQATT and CDR2 SNEGSKA (reference sequence). V lost 3 bases and J lost 2, with 16 bases in between. The CDR3 extends over 15 amino acids. The CDR3 spells CSASSVRLQQETQYF. CDR3 DNA sequence: TGCAGTGCTAGCTCAGTTCGTTTACAACAAGAGACCCAGTACTTC.

This clonotype has only a few counts. This sequence joins TRBV6-1 and TRBJ2-2; D call uncertain. CDR1 is MNHNS and CDR2 is SASEGT in the germline V gene. CDR3 length: 13 amino acids. The germline V and J ends were trimmed by 9 bases and 2 bases, with 10 bases remaining between them. The CDR3 sequence is CASHEENTGELFF. The DNA of the CDR3 is TGTGCCAGTCACGAGGAAAACACCGGGGAGCTGTTTTTT.

This clonotype was counted only a few times. This chain connects TRBV4-1 to TRBJ1-4; tentative D call: TRBD1 (5 bases). CDR1 is MGHRA, CDR2 YSYEKL, per germline. The germline V and J ends were trimmed by 0 bases and 8 bases, with 13 bases remaining between them. The CDR3 sequence is 15 residues long. The CDR3 coding sequence is TGCGCCAGCAGCCAAGAATGGGTAGCAGGGGAAAAACTGTTTTTT. This gives the protein CASSQEWVAGEKLFF.

This clonotype was observed many times. CDR3 in amino acids: CASSLRGRLDEQFF. In nucleotides, the CDR3 is TGTGCCAGCAGTTTACGCGGGAGATTGGATGAGCAGTTCTTC. The rearrangement uses TRBV27 and TRBJ2-1; 7 bases match TRBD2. There are 14 residues in the CDR3. Germline V lookup: CDR1 MNHEY, CDR2 SMNVEV (reference sequence). V shed 2 bases and J 8 bases; nucleotides not matched to a gene: 6.

The chain carries TRBV7-8 and TRBJ2-1; the D gene could be TRBD1 or TRBD2 (5 bases each). Deletions cut 5 bases from V and 9 bases from J, with 17 bases between. The CDR3 loop spans 14 amino acids. Germline CDR1 SGHVS, CDR2 FQNEAQ. The CDR3 reads CASSLEPRDPEQFF. The CDR3 nucleotides are TGTGCCAGCAGCCTGGAGCCCCGGGACCCTGAGCAGTTCTTC.

This clonotype has ten or more counts. The gene calls are TRBV10-3 and TRBJ1-2, with 8 bases aligning to TRBD1. Germline-derived CDR1 and CDR2 are ENHRY and SYGVKD. The CDR3 extends over 15 amino acids. V shed 5 bases, J shed 4 bases, and the junction held 9 bases outside the gene matches. The CDR3 reads CAISSSGTGRYGYTF. The CDR3 DNA is TGTGCCATCAGTTCCTCCGGGACAGGCCGCTATGGCTACACCTTC.